This T cell receptor (beta chain) was obtained from a study of shared clonotypes between healthy human individuals. Per the germline V gene, CDR1 is SGHTA and CDR2 is FQGNSA. Trimming stripped 5 bases from V and 4 bases from J, with 12 bases between. The CDR3 runs 13 residues. Study findings and constraints: Larger richness was generally estimated for naive than memory subsets. A handful of donors had 4% to 6.5% of their naive CD4 clonotypes in common.

About this clone: The antigen remains undetermined.

For sorted subsets, approximately 0.2 ug DNA per replicate equaled some 27,000 T cell genomes. The data were produced by immunoSEQ multiplex PCR, yet TCRdb's version contains in-frame clones alone and is incomplete. The sample has around 300,000 clones, around 87% seen once; the top ten hold about a sixth. The rearrangement links TRBV7-2 to TRBJ2-7; D call uncertain. The sequenced material came from memory CD8+ T cells sorted from blood. This sample's subset: CD45RO+ cells pooled with CCR7-negative TemRA cells. The origin of this receptor is a man in his late teens or twenties in good health. CDR3 protein: CASSPTLGYEQYF. CDR3 DNA sequence: TGTGCCAGCAGCCCCACCTTGGGGTACGAGCAGTACTTC.